These 32 T cell receptor beta chains originate from one sample sequenced in a study of cytomegalovirus exposure and HLA in healthy donors. Researchers ran the PCR with 60 Vbeta and 13 Jbeta primers. The table came from immunoSEQ multiplex PCR; TCRdb's copy has only in-frame clones and leaves some out. Altogether about 140,000 clones are present, about four fifths being singletons, with the ten largest covering over 1.3%. The sample comprised PBMCs. The receptor source for this set is a woman between 35 and 50 years old in good health and CMV-seronegative.

This clone was counted a few times. The genes are TRBV7-6 and TRBJ1-5; 9 nucleotides agree with TRBD1. The V gene end was trimmed by 4 bases and the J gene end by 3 bases; junction bases not matched to a gene: 7. The CDR3 totals 16 residues. CDR1 is SGHVS, CDR2 FNYEAQ, per germline. For the CDR3, the DNA is TGTGCCAGCAGCTCAGGAACAGGGGGCTTCAATCAGCCCCAGCATTTT. Encoded protein: CASSSGTGGFNQPQHF.

A word on this clone: Additional DNA sequences in this sample encode the identical CDR3. This chain joins TRBV19 and TRBJ1-1; possible D gene TRBD1, 5 bases. Germline V gives CDR1 LNHDA, CDR2 SQIVND (reference sequence). Trimming pared 4 bases from V and 3 bases from J, leaving 12 bases between. The CDR3 runs 14 residues. CDR3: CASSSIDRDTEAFF. The CDR3 DNA reads as TGTGCCAGTAGTAGCATAGACAGAGACACTGAAGCTTTCTTT.

This chain links TRBV5-4 with TRBJ1-2; 11 bases line up with TRBD1. This CDR3 comprises 14 residues. The ends lost 4 bases at V and 5 bases at J; junction bases unmatched: 4. Germline V gives CDR1 SGHNT, CDR2 YYREEE (reference sequence). The CDR3 nucleotides are TGTGCCAGCAGCCGCCGGGACAGGGGGTATGGCTACACCTTC. This gives the protein CASSRRDRGYGYTF.

The V call is TRBV6-4, the J call TRBJ2-7, with D possibly being TRBD2 (5 bases). Trimming shortened V by 0 bases and J by 8 bases, and 23 bases separated the two germline ends. Germline loops: CDR1 MRHNA, CDR2 SNTAGT. CDR3 size: 17 residues. The CDR3 sequence is CASSDSEVRSVLPQQYF. CDR3 sequence (DNA): TGTGCCAGCAGTGACTCGGAGGTCAGGTCCGTTCTTCCTCAGCAGTACTTC.

CDR3 sequence: CASSENWQGAQDNQPQHF. The CDR3 region has the DNA TGTGCCAGCAGTGAAAACTGGCAGGGGGCGCAGGACAATCAGCCCCAGCATTTT. J is TRBJ1-5 and V is TRBV6-1, with 8 bases lining up with TRBD1. The germline V gene has CDR1 MNHNS and CDR2 SASEGT. V trimming: 2 bases; J trimming: 3 bases; junction bases outside the gene matches: 12. The CDR3 runs 18 residues.

This clone was seen once. The chain employs TRBV13 and TRBJ1-1, with D perhaps TRBD1 (5 bases). The V gene lost 6 bases and the J gene lost 4 bases, with 12 bases spanning the gap. CDR3 size: 13 residues. Per germline, CDR1 PRHDT and CDR2 FYEKMQ (reference sequence). The DNA for the CDR3 is TGTGCCAGCAGTTGGAGCCAGGGCACTGAAGCTTTCTTT. It codes for CASSWSQGTEAFF. The full variable domain, completed using reference TRBV13 and TRBJ1-1, is AAGVIQSPRHLIKEKRETATLKCYPIPRHDTVYWYQQGPGQDPQFLISFYEKMQSDKGSIPDRFSAQQFSDYHSELNMSSLELGDSALYFCASSWSQGTEAFFGQGTRLTVV.

V and J are TRBV6-1 and TRBJ2-3; 9 nucleotides match TRBD1. Trimming removed 4 bases from V and 4 bases from J; junction bases left unmatched: 6. The germline V gene encodes CDR1 MNHNS and CDR2 SASEGT. CDR3 length: 15 residues. In nucleotides, the CDR3 is TGTGCCAGCAGTGGGACAGGGGCACGGGCAGATACGCAGTATTTT. Translating it yields CASSGTGARADTQYF.

This sequence joins TRBV27 and TRBJ2-1, with 8 bases aligning to TRBD2. The germline V gene has CDR1 MNHEY and CDR2 SMNVEV (reference sequence). The ends lost 2 bases at V and 10 bases at J; junction bases unmatched: 1. The CDR3 covers 12 residues. CDR3: CASSLERGEQFF. In DNA form, the CDR3 reads TGTGCCAGCAGTTTAGAGCGGGGGGAGCAGTTCTTC.

The V and J genes are TRBV27 and TRBJ2-1; tentative D call: TRBD1 (6 bases). The CDR3 is made up of 16 amino acids. CDR1 and CDR2 from the germline V gene are MNHEY and SMNVEV (reference sequence). V gave up 5 bases and J gave up 0 bases, with 14 bases separating them. CDR3 in DNA: TGTGCCAGCAGTCCCCCGACAGGCCTCTCCTACAATGAGCAGTTCTTC. It encodes CASSPPTGLSYNEQFF.

CDR3 sequence (DNA): TGTGCCAGCAGCTACGGACTAGCGGGGGGTGCCTACGAGCAGTACTTC. Residues: CASSYGLAGGAYEQYF. This chain links TRBV5-8 with TRBJ2-7, with 14 bases aligning to TRBD2. The CDR3 totals 16 residues. The V gene's germline CDR1 is SGHTS and CDR2 YDEGEE. V lost 3 bases, J lost 2 bases, and 4 bases stayed unmatched.

V gene TRBV5-4 combines with J gene TRBJ1-2, with TRBD1 matching over 7 bases. Germline V CDR1 and CDR2: SGHNT, YYREEE (reference sequence). CDR3 length: 15 amino acids. V dropped 4 bases and J dropped 4; count of bases not matched to a gene: 10. The CDR3 sequence: CASSARDRNRYGYTF. The CDR3 DNA reads TGTGCCAGCAGCGCAAGGGACAGAAATCGCTATGGCTACACCTTC.

V usage is TRBV2 and J usage is TRBJ2-1; 14 bases fit TRBD2. Trimming took 5 bases from V and 0 from J; bases not matched to a gene: 6. Germline-derived CDR1 and CDR2 are SNHLY and FYNNEI. The length of the CDR3 is 18 residues. CDR3 region: CASSPRTSGGLSYNEQFF. CDR3 coding DNA: TGTGCCAGCAGTCCTCGGACTAGCGGGGGGCTCTCCTACAATGAGCAGTTCTTC.

The rearrangement links TRBV5-1 to TRBJ1-3; the D gene is possibly TRBD1 (6 bases). Trimming took 2 bases from V and 0 from J, leaving 15 bases between them. The germline V gene encodes CDR1 SGHRS and CDR2 YFSETQ. This CDR3 contains 17 residues. The DNA for the CDR3 is TGCGCCAGCAGCTTAAATCAGGGGCACCTCTCTGGAAACACCATATATTTT. Its protein is CASSLNQGHLSGNTIYF.

This clone was counted once. The V gene is TRBV27, the J gene TRBJ1-3; possible D gene TRBD1, 5 bases. V lost 5 bases, J lost 0 bases, and 17 bases lay in between. The CDR3 covers 17 residues. Germline loops: CDR1 MNHEY, CDR2 SMNVEV (reference sequence). The CDR3 region is CASSPFWDGSSGNTIYF. In DNA form, the CDR3 reads TGTGCCAGCAGTCCATTTTGGGACGGGAGCTCTGGAAACACCATATATTTT.

The chain is built from TRBV5-6 and TRBJ1-4, with D uncertain. This CDR3 has 18 residues. Looked up from germline, CDR1 is SGHDT and CDR2 is YYEEEE. V was clipped by 8 bases and J by 1 base, with 24 bases between them. The CDR3 coding sequence is TGTGCCAGTAAAGTAAACGGAGCCCCAACGGGAACTAATGAAAAACTGTTTTTT. This sequence encodes CASKVNGAPTGTNEKLFF.

The chain combines TRBV6-1 with TRBJ2-1, with TRBD2 as a possible D gene (6 bases). Germline loops: CDR1 MNHNS, CDR2 SASEGT. The CDR3 extends over 16 amino acids. The V end was cut by 4 bases, the J end by 7 bases, with 20 bases between. As DNA, the CDR3 is TGTGCCAGCAGTGCGTTGACTAGTAGGCCCCCTAATGAGCAGTTCTTC. Residues: CASSALTSRPPNEQFF.

The chain uses TRBV6-1 and TRBJ1-5; 7 bases line up with TRBD1. V was clipped by 1 base and J by 4 bases; unmatched bases: 4. The CDR3 consists of 15 residues. Germline V lookup: CDR1 MNHNS, CDR2 SASEGT. The chain's CDR3 is CASSEERGLNQPQHF. DNA of the CDR3: TGTGCCAGCAGTGAAGAGAGGGGGCTAAATCAGCCCCAGCATTTT.

This chain connects TRBV10-1 to TRBJ1-3; D possibly corresponds to TRBD1 (6 bases). V lost 4 bases, J lost 0 bases, and 13 bases lay in between. Per germline, CDR1 WNHNN and CDR2 SYGVQD (reference sequence). There are 16 residues in the CDR3. In nucleotides, the CDR3 is TGCGCCAGCAGTGCCGGGACACCTCGCTCTGGAAACACCATATATTTT. The encoded protein is CASSAGTPRSGNTIYF.

The J gene is TRBJ1-2, the V gene TRBV9; 9 bases align to TRBD1. CDR1 SGDLS and CDR2 YYNGEE come from the germline V gene. V was pared by 2 bases and J by 4 bases, with 9 bases of the junction left unmatched. This CDR3 region has 16 residues. The CDR3 DNA sequence: TGTGCCAGCAGCGTCTGGACGGGACAGGGCTCCTATGGCTACACCTTC. Amino acid sequence: CASSVWTGQGSYGYTF.

V gene TRBV5-6 combines with J gene TRBJ2-5; possibly TRBD1 for D (6 bases). Trimming shortened V by 0 bases and J by 14 bases, and 20 bases separated the two germline ends. Germline V gene lookup returns CDR1 SGHDT and CDR2 YYEEEE. There are 14 residues in the CDR3. This chain's CDR3 is CASSLVGHAGGGYF. CDR3 nucleotides: TGTGCCAGCAGCTTGGTTGGTCATGCAGGTGGGGGCTACTTC.

This clone has only a few counts. J is TRBJ2-7 and V is TRBV6-5, with D perhaps TRBD2 (7 bases). CDR1 is MNHEY, CDR2 SVGAGI, per germline. This CDR3 has 14 amino acids. V lost 2 bases to trimming and J lost 2 bases, with 10 bases between them. In nucleotides, the CDR3 is TGTGCCAGCAGTTACGGGGGGGCCGCCTACGAGCAGTACTTC. It encodes CASSYGGAAYEQYF.

This clone was recorded only once. The rearrangement links TRBV6-5 to TRBJ1-1; 8 nucleotides agree with TRBD1. J was trimmed by 5 bases and V by 6 bases; bases with no gene match: 8. Germline V gene data show CDR1 as MNHEY and CDR2 as SVGAGI. The CDR3 is 14 amino acids. The CDR3 spells CASRPGGLMTEAFF. CDR3 nucleotide sequence: TGTGCCAGCAGGCCAGGGGGCTTAATGACTGAAGCTTTCTTT.

This clone was counted a single time. This chain joins TRBV5-6 and TRBJ1-3; TRBD1 agrees at 9 bases. The germline V gene encodes CDR1 SGHDT and CDR2 YYEEEE. The CDR3 is 16 residues long. V lost 4 bases to trimming and J lost 4 bases; unmatched junction nucleotides: 9. This chain's CDR3 is CASSQGQGLGGNTIYF. The DNA for the CDR3 is TGTGCCAGCAGCCAGGGACAGGGTTTGGGAGGAAACACCATATATTTT. The variable domain in full, with the rest retrieved from reference TRBV5-6 and TRBJ1-3, is DAGVTQSPTHLIKTRGQQVTLRCSPKSGHDTVSWYQQALGQGPQFIFQYYEEEERQRGNFPDRFSGHQFPNYSSELNVNALLLGDSALYLCASSQGQGLGGNTIYFGEGSWLTVV.

This clone was seen more than once but under ten times. The chain employs TRBV28 and TRBJ2-5; TRBD1 might be the D (7 bases). Germline V gene data show CDR1 as MDHEN and CDR2 as SYDVKM. The V and J ends lost 3 bases and 5 bases respectively, with 13 bases between them. The CDR3 is made up of 14 amino acids. Here the CDR3 reads CASSFDRDSETQYF. The CDR3 coding sequence is TGTGCCAGCAGTTTTGACAGGGACTCGGAGACCCAGTACTTC. Full variable domain (outside the CDR3, taken from reference TRBV28 and TRBJ2-5): DVKVTQSSRYLVKRTGEKVFLECVQDMDHENMFWYRQDPGLGLRLIYFSYDVKMKEKGDIPEGYSVSREKKERFSLILESASTNQTSMYLCASSFDRDSETQYFGPGTRLLVL.

This clone appeared a few times. This chain links TRBV28 with TRBJ1-1, with TRBD1 matching 10 bases. Germline V lookup: CDR1 MDHEN, CDR2 SYDVKM. The CDR3 spans 17 residues. With 5 bases clipped from V and 0 bases from J, the junction kept 9 bases outside the gene matches. The CDR3, as DNA: TGTGCCAGCAGTACCCGGGACAGGGGCAGTTTGAACACTGAAGCTTTCTTT. Amino acids: CASSTRDRGSLNTEAFF.

The chain employs TRBV4-2 and TRBJ2-7; D unresolved. Germline V lookup: CDR1 LGHNA, CDR2 YNFKEQ. The CDR3 length is 12 residues. V lost 0 bases and J lost 8, with 8 bases in between. CDR3 in DNA: TGTGCCAGCAGCCAAGAGGAGCACAAGCAGTACTTC. Translation: CASSQEEHKQYF.

In DNA, the CDR3 is TGTGCTAGTGGTTTCGGGGGGGCCGTCTACGAGCAGTACTTC. Encoded protein: CASGFGGAVYEQYF. This chain uses TRBV12-5 with TRBJ2-7, with 8 positions matching TRBD2. The CDR3 runs to 14 residues. The J segment lost 3 bases and the V segment lost 3 bases, leaving 4 bases of the junction unmatched. Germline CDR1 and CDR2: LGHNT and FRNRAP.

The V call is TRBV4-2, the J call TRBJ1-1, with D possibly being TRBD1 (5 bases). Germline CDR1 and CDR2: LGHNA and YNFKEQ. V shed 3 bases and J shed 4 bases, with 18 bases lying between them. This CDR3 region has 16 residues. The CDR3 DNA is TGTGCCAGCAGCCAGACATCGGGGGGGGGTGGCACTGAAGCTTTCTTT. This codes for CASSQTSGGGGTEAFF.

Here the CDR3 DNA reads TGCGCCAGCAGCTTGAACGCCAGGGGACGTTCCTCTGGGGCCAACGTCCTGACTTTC. Translated, it gives CASSLNARGRSSGANVLTF. The chain joins TRBV5-1 to TRBJ2-6, with D possibly TRBD1 on 6 matching bases. CDR1 is SGHRS and CDR2 is YFSETQ in the germline V gene. Trimming pared 1 base from V and 0 bases from J, leaving 17 bases between. This CDR3 is 19 amino acids long.

V gene TRBV5-5 combines with J gene TRBJ2-5; TRBD2 aligns across 9 bases. V gave up 4 bases and J gave up 5 bases; unmatched junction bases: 6. The length of the CDR3 is 14 residues. Germline lookup yields CDR1 SGHKS and CDR2 YYEKEE (reference sequence). The DNA for the CDR3 is TGTGCCAGCAGCCTGGGACTAGCATGGGAGACCCAGTACTTC. It codes for CASSLGLAWETQYF.

The rearrangement joins TRBV25-1 to TRBJ1-2; TRBD1 is a possible D gene (6 bases). V was trimmed by 2 bases and J by 2 bases, leaving 21 bases between them. CDR3 length: 18 amino acids. Germline-derived CDR1 and CDR2 are MGHDK and SYGVNS. The CDR3 loop reads CASSEKLGRGAQNYGYTF. The CDR3 DNA sequence: TGTGCCAGCAGTGAAAAATTGGGCAGGGGTGCTCAGAACTATGGCTACACCTTC.

V and J are TRBV5-1 and TRBJ2-7, with TRBD2 as a possible D gene (5 bases). Germline values: CDR1 SGHRS, CDR2 YFSETQ. V was clipped by 2 bases and J by 1 base, with 7 bases between them. The CDR3 is made up of 13 amino acids. This CDR3 is CASSFRTSYEQYF. The CDR3 DNA sequence: TGCGCCAGCAGCTTCCGGACTTCCTACGAGCAGTACTTC. Combining the CDR3 with reference TRBV5-1 and TRBJ2-7 gives the whole variable domain KAGVTQTPRYLIKTRGQQVTLSCSPISGHRSVSWYQQTPGQGLQFLFEYFSETQRNKGNFPGRFSGRQFSNSRSEMNVSTLELGDSALYLCASSFRTSYEQYFGPGTRLTVT.